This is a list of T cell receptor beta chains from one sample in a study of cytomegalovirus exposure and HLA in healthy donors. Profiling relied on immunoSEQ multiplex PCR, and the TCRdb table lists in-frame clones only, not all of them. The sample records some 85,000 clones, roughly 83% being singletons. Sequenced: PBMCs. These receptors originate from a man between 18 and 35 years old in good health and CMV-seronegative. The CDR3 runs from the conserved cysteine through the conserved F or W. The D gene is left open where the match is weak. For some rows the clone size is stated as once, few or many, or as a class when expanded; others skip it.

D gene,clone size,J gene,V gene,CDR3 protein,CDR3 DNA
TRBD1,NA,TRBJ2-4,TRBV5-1,CASSLAGGKNIQYF,TGCGCCAGCAGCTTGGCAGGGGGCAAAAACATTCAGTACTTC
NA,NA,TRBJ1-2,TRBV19,CATTRQEFYGYTF,TGTGCCACTACCCGACAGGAATTTTATGGCTACACCTTC
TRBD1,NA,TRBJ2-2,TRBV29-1,CSVGDREAEDTGELFF,TGCAGCGTTGGGGACAGGGAGGCGGAAGACACCGGGGAGCTGTTTTTT
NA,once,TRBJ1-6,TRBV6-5,CASCGGLNSPLHF,TGTGCCAGCTGCGGGGGGCTGAATTCACCCCTCCACTTT
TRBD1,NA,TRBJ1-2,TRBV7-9,CASSYPGQEGYTF,TGTGCCAGCAGCTATCCGGGACAGGAGGGCTACACCTTC
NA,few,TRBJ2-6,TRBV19,CASSMFGGSGANVLTF,TGTGCCAGTAGTATGTTTGGAGGTTCTGGGGCCAACGTCCTGACTTTC
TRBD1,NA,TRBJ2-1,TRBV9,CASSTRQGRNEQFF,TGTGCCAGCAGCACGAGACAGGGTCGAAATGAGCAGTTCTTC
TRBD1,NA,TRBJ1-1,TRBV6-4,CASKGEDRVGTEAFF,TGTGCCAGCAAGGGCGAGGACAGGGTCGGGACTGAAGCTTTCTTT
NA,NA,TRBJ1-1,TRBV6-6,CASKVSHSRTEAFF,TGTGCCAGCAAAGTCTCCCACTCGAGGACTGAAGCTTTCTTT
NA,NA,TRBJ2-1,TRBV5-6,CASSPQKGTSLEWQFF,TGTGCCAGCAGCCCACAAAAAGGGACTTCCCTCGAATGGCAGTTCTTC
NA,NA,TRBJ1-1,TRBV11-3,CASSLAGMNTEAFF,TGTGCCAGCAGCTTAGCCGGGATGAACACTGAAGCTTTCTTT
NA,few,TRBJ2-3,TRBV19,CASSHPGYTDTQYF,TGTGCCAGTAGCCACCCAGGGTACACAGATACGCAGTATTTT
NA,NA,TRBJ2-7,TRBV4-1,CASSQAGDSKYYEQYF,TGCGCCAGCAGCCAGGCCGGGGACTCGAAGTACTACGAGCAGTACTTC
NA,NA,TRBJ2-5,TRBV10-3,CAISEILRDSEETQYF,TGTGCCATCAGTGAGATTCTTAGGGACTCCGAAGAGACCCAGTACTTC
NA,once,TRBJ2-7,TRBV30,CAWVRTAEQYF,TGTGCCTGGGTCCGGACAGCCGAGCAGTACTTC
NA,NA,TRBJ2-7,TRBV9,CASSVADTSYEQYF,TGTGCCAGCAGCGTAGCTGACACCTCCTACGAGCAGTACTTC
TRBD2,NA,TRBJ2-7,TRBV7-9,CASSLPAGGHEQYF,TGTGCCAGCAGCTTACCAGCGGGAGGGCACGAGCAGTACTTC
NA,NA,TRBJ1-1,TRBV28,CASSLGQFNSFF,TGTGCCAGCAGTTTAGGACAATTTAATTCTTTCTTT
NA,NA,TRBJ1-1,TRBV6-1,CASSESSRGITEAFF,TGTGCCAGCAGTGAAAGTTCTCGGGGTATCACTGAAGCTTTCTTT
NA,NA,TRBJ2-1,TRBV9,CASSVAWEYEQFF,TGTGCCAGCAGCGTAGCTTGGGAGTACGAGCAGTTCTTC
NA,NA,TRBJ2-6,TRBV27,CASRGHSGANVLTF,TGTGCCAGCAGAGGACATTCTGGGGCCAACGTCCTGACTTTC
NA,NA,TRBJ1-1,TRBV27,CASSPGVSNTEAFF,TGTGCCAGCAGCCCCGGGGTATCGAACACTGAAGCTTTCTTT
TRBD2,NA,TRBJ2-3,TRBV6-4,CASSEREWIDTQYF,TGTGCCAGCAGTGAGCGGGAGTGGATAGATACGCAGTATTTT
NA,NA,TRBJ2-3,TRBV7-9,CASSPERGGRTDTQYF,TGTGCCAGCAGCCCAGAGAGGGGGGGCAGGACAGATACGCAGTATTTT
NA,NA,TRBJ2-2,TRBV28,CAAEDHDTGELFF,TGTGCCGCGGAGGACCACGACACCGGGGAGCTGTTTTTT
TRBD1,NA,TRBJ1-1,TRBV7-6,CASSKGQGMETEAFF,TGTGCCAGCAGCAAAGGACAGGGAATGGAAACTGAAGCTTTCTTT
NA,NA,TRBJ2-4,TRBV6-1,CASSATARDIQYF,TGTGCCAGCAGTGCGACGGCTCGGGACATTCAGTACTTC
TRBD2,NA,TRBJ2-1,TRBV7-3,CASSLQGLAGGHEQFF,TGTGCCAGCAGCTTACAAGGACTAGCGGGAGGGCATGAGCAGTTCTTC
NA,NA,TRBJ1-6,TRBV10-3,CAIGATGNSPLHF,TGTGCCATCGGGGCGACGGGTAATTCACCCCTCCACTTT
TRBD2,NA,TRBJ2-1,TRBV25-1,CASSDGLAGGLEQFF,TGTGCCAGCAGTGACGGACTAGCGGGAGGTCTCGAGCAGTTCTTC
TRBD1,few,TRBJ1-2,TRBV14,CASSPTLTGVDGYTF,TGTGCCAGCAGCCCAACCTTGACAGGGGTCGATGGCTACACCTTC
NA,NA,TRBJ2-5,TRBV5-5,CASSSIWGEETQYF,TGTGCCAGCAGCTCAATCTGGGGGGAAGAGACCCAGTACTTC
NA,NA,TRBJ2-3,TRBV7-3,CASSLTYTDTQYF,TGTGCCAGCAGCTTAACCTACACAGATACGCAGTATTTT
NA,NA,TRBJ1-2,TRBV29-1,CSVGRTDTNYGYTF,TGCAGCGTTGGGAGGACAGACACTAACTATGGCTACACCTTC
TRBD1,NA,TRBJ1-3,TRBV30,CAWSTKDRGASGNTIYF,TGTGCCTGGAGTACCAAAGACAGGGGGGCCTCTGGAAACACCATATATTTT
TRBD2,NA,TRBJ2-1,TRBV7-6,CASSLSGISYNEQFF,TGTGCCAGCAGCCTCAGCGGGATCTCCTACAATGAGCAGTTCTTC
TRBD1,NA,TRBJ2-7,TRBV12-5,CASALGQGGSYEQYF,TGTGCTAGTGCCCTGGGACAGGGGGGCTCCTACGAGCAGTACTTC
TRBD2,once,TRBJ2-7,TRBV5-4,CASSPRTSYEQYF,TGTGCCAGCAGCCCTAGGACTAGCTACGAGCAGTACTTC
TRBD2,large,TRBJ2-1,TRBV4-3,CASSGRTSGDYNEQFF,TGCGCCAGCAGCGGCCGTACTAGCGGGGATTACAATGAGCAGTTCTTC
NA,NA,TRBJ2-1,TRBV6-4,CASSDSLETYNEQFF,TGTGCCAGCAGTGACTCGCTGGAGACCTACAATGAGCAGTTCTTC
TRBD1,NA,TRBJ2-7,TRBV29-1,CSVPITGGLDEQYF,TGCAGCGTCCCCATTACAGGGGGTCTCGACGAGCAGTACTTC
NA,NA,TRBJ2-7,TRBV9,CASSRVGARDYEQYF,TGTGCCAGCAGCCGCGTGGGGGCAAGGGACTACGAGCAGTACTTC
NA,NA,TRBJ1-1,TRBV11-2,CASSPQWGRRAEAFF,TGTGCCAGCAGCCCCCAATGGGGGCGCCGGGCTGAAGCTTTCTTT
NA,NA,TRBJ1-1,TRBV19,CASSIRGDGTGTEAFF,TGTGCCAGTAGTATTAGGGGCGACGGAACGGGCACTGAAGCTTTCTTT